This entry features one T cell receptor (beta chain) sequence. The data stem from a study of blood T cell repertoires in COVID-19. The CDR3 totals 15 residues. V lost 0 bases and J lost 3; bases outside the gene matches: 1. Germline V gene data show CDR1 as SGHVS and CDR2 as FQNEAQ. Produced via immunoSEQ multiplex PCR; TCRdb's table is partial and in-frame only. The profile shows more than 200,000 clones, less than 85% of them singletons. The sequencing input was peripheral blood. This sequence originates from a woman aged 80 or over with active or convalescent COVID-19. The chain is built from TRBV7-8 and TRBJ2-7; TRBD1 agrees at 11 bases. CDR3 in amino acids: CASSLAGQGDYEQYF. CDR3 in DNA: TGTGCCAGCAGCTTAGCGGGACAGGGGGACTACGAGCAGTACTTC.